This TCR beta chain emerged from a study of cytomegalovirus exposure and HLA in healthy donors. It was with 60 Vbeta and 13 Jbeta primers that the PCR ran. Method: immunoSEQ multiplex PCR; TCRdb's copy keeps in-frame clones and lacks some. There are 130,000 or so clones in the sample; roughly 77% occur only once, and roughly 5% lies in the top ten. On this clone: What it recognizes is unknown.

Study results and limitations: Many donors shared some public TCRs, even though most TCR sequences were rare.

Germline V gives CDR1 MGHDK, CDR2 SYGVNS. The CDR3 is 15 amino acids. The trim removed 2 bases at V and 3 bases at J, leaving 7 bases unmatched. This chain uses TRBV25-1 with TRBJ2-7; TRBD1 aligns across 7 bases. This TCR derives from a man aged 25 to 45 in good health and CMV-seronegative. Sequences were obtained from PBMCs. CDR3 in amino acids: CASSEGQVGNYEQYF. CDR3 bases: TGTGCCAGCAGTGAAGGACAGGTTGGGAACTACGAGCAGTACTTC.